The sequence of this TCR beta chain was determined in a study of blood T cell repertoires in COVID-19. Study in general: The United States, Italy and Spain supplied acute and convalescent COVID-19 samples. The analysed material was cDNA or gDNA that came from T cells, B-cell-depleted T cells, or PBMCs.

In the authors' workflow: Nucleated cell number was recorded as an estimate derived from reference gene primer amplification. The protocol was immunoSEQ multiplex PCR, while the TCRdb copy is restricted to in-frame clones and leaves out a portion. The V and J calls and clone size come from that table; D and trimming were worked out from the DNA. This table holds 19,000 or so clones, approximately 83% found once. The CDR3 runs to 14 residues. Germline CDR1 is SGHRS and CDR2 is YFSETQ. The V gene lost 0 bases and the J gene lost 6 bases, with 13 bases spanning the gap. Sequenced input: peripheral blood. This sequence originates from a human donor in a cohort sampled during active COVID-19. The chain employs TRBV5-1 and TRBJ2-7; D is possibly TRBD1 (6 bases). The DNA for the CDR3 is TGCGCCAGCAGCTTGGACAGGGCGTCCGGCGAGCAGTACTTC. Translation gives CASSLDRASGEQYF.